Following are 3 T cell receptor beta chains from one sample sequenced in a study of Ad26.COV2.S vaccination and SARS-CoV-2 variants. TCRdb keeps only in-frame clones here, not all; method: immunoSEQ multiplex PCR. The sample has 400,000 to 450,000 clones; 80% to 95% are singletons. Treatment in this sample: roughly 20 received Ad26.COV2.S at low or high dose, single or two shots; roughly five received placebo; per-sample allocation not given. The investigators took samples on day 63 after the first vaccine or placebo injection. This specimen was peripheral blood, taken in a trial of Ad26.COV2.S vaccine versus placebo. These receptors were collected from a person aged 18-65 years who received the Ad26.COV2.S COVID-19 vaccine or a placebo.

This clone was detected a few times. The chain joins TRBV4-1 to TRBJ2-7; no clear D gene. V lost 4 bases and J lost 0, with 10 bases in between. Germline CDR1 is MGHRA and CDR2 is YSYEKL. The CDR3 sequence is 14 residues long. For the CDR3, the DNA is TGCGCCAGCAGCCTCAGAGAGAGCTCCTACGAGCAGTACTTC. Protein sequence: CASSLRESSYEQYF.

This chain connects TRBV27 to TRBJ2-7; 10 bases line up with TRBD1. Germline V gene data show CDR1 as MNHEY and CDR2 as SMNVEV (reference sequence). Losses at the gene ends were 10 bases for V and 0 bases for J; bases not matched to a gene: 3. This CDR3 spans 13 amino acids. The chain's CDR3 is CATGQGDSYEQYF. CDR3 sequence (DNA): TGTGCCACCGGACAGGGGGACTCCTACGAGCAGTACTTC.

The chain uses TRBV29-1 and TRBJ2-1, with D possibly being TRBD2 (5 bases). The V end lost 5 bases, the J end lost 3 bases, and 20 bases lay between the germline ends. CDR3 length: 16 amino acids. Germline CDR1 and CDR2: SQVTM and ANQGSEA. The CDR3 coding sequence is TGCAGCGTTTGGGCACCCCCTAAGAGGGACTACAATGAGCAGTTCTTC. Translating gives CSVWAPPKRDYNEQFF.